A single sample is the source of the 24 T cell receptor beta chains below, sequenced in a study of blood T cell repertoires in COVID-19. The repertoire was sequenced with immunoSEQ multiplex PCR; TCRdb's copy has only in-frame clones and lacks some. This sample has roughly 410,000 clones, with about 91% found just once. Material: peripheral blood. These receptors were collected from a woman aged 40 to 50 with COVID-19, enrolled during active disease.

The V and J genes are TRBV27 and TRBJ2-2; possibly TRBD1 for D (6 bases). Germline V gene sequence: CDR1 MNHEY, CDR2 SMNVEV (reference sequence). Trimming cost V 3 bases and J 5 bases, with 13 bases left between them. There are 15 residues in the CDR3. CDR3 sequence (DNA): TGTGCCAGCAGTTTGGCAGGGGTTTTAACCGGGGAGCTGTTTTTT. Its protein is CASSLAGVLTGELFF.

The J gene is TRBJ1-5, the V gene TRBV27; possible D gene TRBD1, 6 bases. CDR3 length equals 15 residues. Germline V gene data show CDR1 as MNHEY and CDR2 as SMNVEV (reference sequence). Trimming removed 6 bases at V and 4 bases at J, with 16 bases between. The CDR3 here is CASSKDRYGNQPQHF. The CDR3 DNA sequence: TGTGCCAGCAGCAAAGACAGGTACGGGAATCAGCCCCAGCATTTT.

The chain employs TRBV18 and TRBJ2-2, with TRBD2 matching over 8 bases. Germline lookup yields CDR1 KGHSH and CDR2 LQKENI. CDR3 size: 18 residues. Unmatched junction bases numbered 8, after V lost 1 base and J lost 1 base. The DNA for the CDR3 is TGTGCCAGCTCACCACGATCCAGCGGGGGCCAGAACACCGGGGAGCTGTTTTTT. This encodes CASSPRSSGGQNTGELFF. Full variable domain (outside the CDR3, taken from reference TRBV18 and TRBJ2-2): NAGVMQNPRHLVRRRGQEARLRCSPMKGHSHVYWYRQLPEEGLKFMVYLQKENIIDESGMPKERFSAEFPKEGPSILRIQQVVRGDSAAYFCASSPRSSGGQNTGELFFGEGSRLTVL.

This clone was recorded only once. This chain connects TRBV9 to TRBJ1-5; TRBD1 might be the D (5 bases). CDR1 and CDR2 from the germline V gene are SGDLS and YYNGEE. The germline V and J ends were trimmed by 3 bases and 5 bases, with 12 bases remaining between them. This CDR3 spans 14 amino acids. This CDR3 is CASSAWGGDQPQHF. Written as DNA, the CDR3 is TGTGCCAGCAGCGCGTGGGGGGGGGATCAGCCCCAGCATTTT.

The chain couples TRBV19 to TRBJ2-3; 8 bases agree with TRBD2. Germline-derived CDR1 and CDR2 are LNHDA and SQIVND (reference sequence). J lost 7 bases, V lost 7 bases, and 4 bases had no gene match. This CDR3 region has 12 residues. CDR3 sequence reads: CASTGGAYTQYF. The CDR3 nucleotides read TGTGCCAGTACCGGGGGGGCTTATACGCAGTATTTT.

This clone was seen more than once but under ten times. This sequence joins TRBV15 and TRBJ1-6; 9 positions agree with TRBD1. This CDR3 region has 15 residues. The J segment lost 9 bases and the V segment lost 3 bases, leaving 6 bases of the junction unmatched. CDR1 is LNHNV, CDR2 YYDKDF, per germline (reference sequence). The CDR3 loop is CATSSMGQGSSPLHF. For the CDR3, the DNA is TGTGCCACCAGCAGCATGGGACAGGGTTCTTCACCCCTCCACTTT.

The rearrangement links TRBV7-2 to TRBJ1-1; D perhaps matches TRBD1 (6 bases). This CDR3 has 11 residues. Germline-derived CDR1 and CDR2 are SGHTA and FQGNSA. The CDR3 DNA reads TGTGCAGAGGGGGTGAACACTGAAGCTTTCTTT. Translation: CAEGVNTEAFF.

The chain combines TRBV7-3 with TRBJ1-6; D perhaps matches TRBD1 (5 bases). Germline-derived CDR1 and CDR2 are SGHTA and FQGTGA. The CDR3 is made up of 16 amino acids. The V gene lost 5 bases and the J gene lost 7 bases, with 18 bases spanning the gap. The CDR3 DNA reads TGTGCCAGCAGCCTAGGGGTCAGGGTTGACAATTCACCCCTCCACTTT. Translated, it gives CASSLGVRVDNSPLHF.

As regards this clone: Distinct nucleotide sequences in the sample also encode this CDR3. The chain is built from TRBV19 and TRBJ1-5; TRBD1 matches at 7 bases. V was pared by 9 bases and J by 2 bases, with 4 bases of the junction left unmatched. The CDR3 has 13 residues. Germline values: CDR1 LNHDA, CDR2 SQIVND (reference sequence). This CDR3 is CASSGTGNQPQHF. The CDR3 DNA reads as TGTGCCAGCTCCGGGACAGGCAATCAGCCCCAGCATTTT.

The count of this clone is one. J is TRBJ1-6 and V is TRBV7-2, with 8 bases fitting TRBD1. The V gene end was trimmed by 4 bases and the J gene end by 9 bases; junction bases not matched to a gene: 8. The CDR3 is 15 residues long. Looked up from germline, CDR1 is SGHTA and CDR2 is FQGNSA. The CDR3, as DNA: TGTGCCAGCAGCTCGAAACAGGGGGAGAGTTCACCCCTCCACTTT. This codes for CASSSKQGESSPLHF. Combining the CDR3 with reference TRBV7-2 and TRBJ1-6 gives the whole variable domain GAGVSQSPSNKVTEKGKDVELRCDPISGHTALYWYRQSLGQGLEFLIYFQGNSAPDKSGLPSDRFSAERTGGSVSTLTIQRTQQEDSAVYLCASSSKQGESSPLHFGNGTRLTVT.

The chain joins TRBV5-1 to TRBJ1-1; D may be TRBD1 (6 bases). The CDR3 runs to 15 residues. Germline-derived CDR1 and CDR2 are SGHRS and YFSETQ. V shed 3 bases and J shed 3 bases, with 15 bases lying between them. CDR3 sequence reads: CASSWGTQDDTEAFF. The CDR3 DNA sequence: TGCGCCAGCAGCTGGGGGACACAAGACGACACTGAAGCTTTCTTT.

This clone was observed once. The DNA of the CDR3 is TGTGCCAGCAGCCCCGGGACAGGGAGCTCTGGGGCCAACGTCCTGACTTTC. Protein sequence: CASSPGTGSSGANVLTF. V gene TRBV11-3 combines with J gene TRBJ2-6; 9 nucleotides match TRBD1. Germline lookup yields CDR1 SGHNT and CDR2 YENEEA. Trimming cost V 5 bases and J 0 bases; bases outside gene matches: 5. The CDR3 has 17 amino acids.

The genes are TRBV5-6 and TRBJ1-6, with TRBD1 matching 8 bases. Germline assignment: CDR1 SGHDT and CDR2 YYEEEE. This CDR3 is built from 16 residues. With V trimmed by 2 bases and J by 6 bases, 7 bases remained unmatched. DNA for the CDR3: TGTGCCAGCAGCTTCAGACAGGGGTCGGGTAATTCACCCCTCCACTTT. Protein: CASSFRQGSGNSPLHF.

The chain joins TRBV23-1 to TRBJ1-5, with no clear D. TRBV23-1 is designated an ORF whose function remains uncertain. Trimming removed 4 bases from V and 5 bases from J, with 15 bases in between. This CDR3 region has 15 residues. CDR3 in amino acids: CASSLVERIHQPQHF. CDR3 DNA: TGCGCCAGCAGTCTAGTCGAGAGGATACATCAGCCCCAGCATTTT.

The rearrangement uses TRBV7-2 and TRBJ1-5; 11 bases match TRBD1. Germline CDR1 SGHTA, CDR2 FQGNSA. The ends lost 5 bases at V and 6 bases at J; junction bases unmatched: 3. This CDR3 has 14 amino acids. CDR3 DNA sequence: TGTGCCAGCAGCCGGACAGGGGGCGGTCAGCCCCAGCATTTT. Amino acids: CASSRTGGGQPQHF.

The gene calls are TRBV5-1 and TRBJ2-7; 10 bases fit TRBD1. The CDR3 spans 18 residues. Germline V gene sequence: CDR1 SGHRS, CDR2 YFSETQ. V was clipped by 3 bases and J by 1 base; unmatched bases: 13. The CDR3 region has the DNA TGCGCCAGCAGCTCCATACCTTTGGGACAGGGGTCATCCTACGAGCAGTACTTC. As protein: CASSSIPLGQGSSYEQYF. The complete variable domain, with remaining parts taken from reference TRBV5-1 and TRBJ2-7, reads KAGVTQTPRYLIKTRGQQVTLSCSPISGHRSVSWYQQTPGQGLQFLFEYFSETQRNKGNFPGRFSGRQFSNSRSEMNVSTLELGDSALYLCASSSIPLGQGSSYEQYFGPGTRLTVT.

The chain is built from TRBV9 and TRBJ1-4; 8 nucleotides match TRBD1. This CDR3 has 15 residues. The V and J ends lost 1 base and 5 bases, in that order; junction bases with no gene match: 4. The germline gives CDR1 SGDLS, CDR2 YYNGEE. The CDR3 bases are TGTGCCAGCAGCGTACGCCCAGGGGGCAATGAAAAACTGTTTTTT. Translation gives CASSVRPGGNEKLFF.

The chain uses TRBV28 and TRBJ2-3; the match to TRBD1 covers 11 bases. The V gene end was trimmed by 7 bases and the J gene end by 4 bases; junction bases not matched to a gene: 10. CDR1 and CDR2 (germline): MDHEN, SYDVKM. This CDR3 has 16 amino acids. The CDR3 region is CASILTGTGGADTQYF. The DNA for the CDR3 is TGTGCCAGCATTCTTACCGGGACAGGGGGTGCAGATACGCAGTATTTT.

The chain uses TRBV18 and TRBJ1-5; TRBD1 is a possible D gene (6 bases). Trimming took 2 bases from V and 3 from J, leaving 23 bases between them. The germline V gene has CDR1 KGHSH and CDR2 LQKENI. The CDR3 consists of 19 residues. CDR3 bases: TGTGCCAGCTCACCAAGGCCGACAGGTCAGGGGTCGAACAATCAGCCCCAGCATTTT. Protein sequence: CASSPRPTGQGSNNQPQHF. Full variable domain (outside the CDR3, taken from reference TRBV18 and TRBJ1-5): NAGVMQNPRHLVRRRGQEARLRCSPMKGHSHVYWYRQLPEEGLKFMVYLQKENIIDESGMPKERFSAEFPKEGPSILRIQQVVRGDSAAYFCASSPRPTGQGSNNQPQHFGDGTRLSIL.

This chain joins TRBV13 and TRBJ2-7; TRBD1 aligns across 8 bases. CDR3 size: 14 residues. V shed 4 bases and J 1 base; nucleotides not matched to a gene: 3. In germline, CDR1 is PRHDT, CDR2 FYEKMQ (reference sequence). CDR3 DNA sequence: TGTGCCAGCAGCTCTGGGACAGGTTCCTACGAGCAGTACTTC. Encoded protein: CASSSGTGSYEQYF. The whole variable domain, remainder taken from reference TRBV13 and TRBJ2-7, is AAGVIQSPRHLIKEKRETATLKCYPIPRHDTVYWYQQGPGQDPQFLISFYEKMQSDKGSIPDRFSAQQFSDYHSELNMSSLELGDSALYFCASSSGTGSYEQYFGPGTRLTVT.

This chain links TRBV28 with TRBJ1-2, with 8 nucleotides matching TRBD1. The CDR3 contains 15 residues. CDR1 MDHEN and CDR2 SYDVKM come from the germline V gene. With 6 bases clipped from V and 3 bases from J, the junction kept 9 bases outside the gene matches. The CDR3 spells CASSGDGQGDYGYTF. The CDR3 DNA sequence: TGTGCCAGCAGCGGGGACGGACAGGGAGACTATGGCTACACCTTC.

The chain couples TRBV7-9 to TRBJ2-2; 10 positions match TRBD2. CDR3 size: 17 residues. CDR1 and CDR2 (germline): SEHNR, FQNEAQ (reference sequence). Unmatched junction bases numbered 11, after V lost 4 bases and J lost 6 bases. In nucleotides, the CDR3 is TGTGCCAGCAGCTCGAGGAGGCTAGCGGGAGACTCCGGGGAGCTGTTTTTT. Its protein product is CASSSRRLAGDSGELFF.

The V gene is TRBV25-1, the J gene TRBJ2-5, with TRBD2 identical over 9 bases. The CDR3 is made up of 15 amino acids. The V gene end was trimmed by 3 bases and the J gene end by 0 bases; junction bases not matched to a gene: 2. Germline CDR1 reads MGHDK; CDR2 reads SYGVNS. CDR3 coding DNA: TGTGCCAGCAGTGATACTAGCGGGTACCAAGAGACCCAGTACTTC. This codes for CASSDTSGYQETQYF.

V usage is TRBV9 and J usage is TRBJ2-1; possible D gene TRBD2, 6 bases. The CDR3 covers 16 residues. V lost 0 bases and J 4 bases, leaving 14 bases between the germline ends. Per the germline V gene, CDR1 is SGDLS and CDR2 is YYNGEE. CDR3 loop: CASSVGGAAEYNEQFF. CDR3 coding DNA: TGTGCCAGCAGCGTAGGCGGGGCGGCGGAATACAATGAGCAGTTCTTC.